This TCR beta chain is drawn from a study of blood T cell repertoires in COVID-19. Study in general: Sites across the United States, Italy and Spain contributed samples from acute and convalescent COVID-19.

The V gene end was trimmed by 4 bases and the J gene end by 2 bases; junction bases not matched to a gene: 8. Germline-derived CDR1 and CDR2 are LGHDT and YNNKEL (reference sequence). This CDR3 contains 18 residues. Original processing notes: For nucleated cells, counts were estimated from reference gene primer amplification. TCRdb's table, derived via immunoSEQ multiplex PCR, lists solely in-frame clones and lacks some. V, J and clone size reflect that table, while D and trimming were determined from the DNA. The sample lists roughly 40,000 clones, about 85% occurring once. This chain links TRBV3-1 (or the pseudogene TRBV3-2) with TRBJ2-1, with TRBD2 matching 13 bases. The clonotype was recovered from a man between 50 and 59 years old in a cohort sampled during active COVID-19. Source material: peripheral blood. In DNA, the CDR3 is TGTGCCAGCAGCCGGACTAGCGGGAGTTTGGTGGCCTACAATGAGCAGTTCTTC. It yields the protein CASSRTSGSLVAYNEQFF.